This TCR beta chain was recovered during a study of a mutant IDH1 vaccine in newly diagnosed glioma. About the study: Patients were started on vaccination 4-6 weeks after radiotherapy alone, or with temozolomide cycles. Patients were pretreated with radiotherapy, temozolomide, or both, mostly both.

General study points: Pseudoprogression looked unconnected to shifts in top peripheral T cell clonotypes. The occurrence of vaccine-induced immune responses was seen in around 94% of patients.

Generated by immunoSEQ multiplex PCR, the TCRdb table keeps only in-frame clones and is missing some. Of tens of thousands of clones in the sample, 70% to 90% were seen once. This sample's time point: week 47, end of study. It was 300 ug of mutant IDH1 20-mer peptide that made up each vaccine dose, given with topical imiquimod. CDR3 length: 13 amino acids. Germline CDR1 and CDR2: SGDLS and YYNGEE. The germline V and J ends were trimmed by 0 bases and 9 bases, with 10 bases remaining between them. Worth noting for this clone: Its antigen remains unknown.

The chain employs TRBV9 and TRBJ2-1; D gene uncertain. Sequences were derived from PBMCs, sampled from a glioma patient whose treatment included an IDH1 peptide vaccine. The receptor's source is a man aged 40-50 years with glioma. The DNA for the CDR3 is TGTGCCAGCAGCGTAGATTCCGGCAGTGAGCAGTTCTTC. This encodes CASSVDSGSEQFF.